The 14 T cell receptor beta chains below come from one sample, sequenced in a study of cytomegalovirus exposure and HLA in healthy donors (dated by TCRdb to between 2016 and 2019). The library was generated by the immunoSEQ multiplex PCR assay. For the multiplex PCR, a mixture combining 60 forward primers for TCR Vbeta segments and 13 reverse primers for TCR Jbeta segments was used. Imported from immuneACCESS, the table was reduced by TCRdb to in-frame sequences with V and J called. These copies leave out some clones; in studies compared against another copy, an unresolved V gene accounts for under half, and the cause of the remainder is not known. For this sample the table gives 150,000 to 200,000 clones, of which around 68% were detected only once. The ten largest clones capture around 9.3% of the sample. The sequencing input was PBMCs. The receptors come from a man aged 25 to 40 in good health and CMV-seropositive.

CDR3: CASSDGTSGYEQYF. CDR3 nucleotide sequence: TGTGCCAGCAGTGATGGAACTAGCGGGTACGAGCAGTACTTC. The rearrangement joins TRBV27 to TRBJ2-7, with 9 bases aligning to TRBD2. The length of the CDR3 is 14 residues. V was clipped by 5 bases and J by 4 bases; unmatched bases: 6. The germline gives CDR1 MNHEY, CDR2 SMNVEV (reference sequence).

This chain uses TRBV5-1 with TRBJ2-5; 9 nucleotides match TRBD1. The CDR3 loop spans 15 amino acids. Germline values: CDR1 SGHRS, CDR2 YFSETQ. The V segment lost 5 bases and the J segment 5 bases; nucleotides outside the gene matches: 10. CDR3 sequence (DNA): TGCGCCAGCAGAGGGACAGGGAGGATACAGGAGACCCAGTACTTC. Protein: CASRGTGRIQETQYF.

This chain uses TRBV7-2 with TRBJ1-1, with TRBD1 matching over 10 bases. Germline V CDR1 and CDR2: SGHTA, FQGNSA. V shed 4 bases, J shed 5 bases, and the junction held 7 bases outside the gene matches. This CDR3 comprises 15 residues. The CDR3 loop is CASSSTGGVVTEAFF. The CDR3 DNA reads as TGTGCCAGCAGCTCGACAGGGGGCGTTGTGACTGAAGCTTTCTTT.

This clone was detected only once. The chain has TRBV6-6 and TRBJ1-5; weak D call: TRBD1 (6 bases). There are 16 residues in the CDR3. The V gene's germline CDR1 is MNHNY and CDR2 SVGAGI (reference sequence). V dropped 6 bases and J dropped 0 bases, with 15 bases sitting between them. CDR3 nucleotides: TGTGCCAGCAGGGCGATGACAGGACATAGCAATCAGCCCCAGCATTTT. Protein sequence: CASRAMTGHSNQPQHF.

This clone was observed once. The rearrangement uses TRBV9 and TRBJ1-1; no reliable D call. Trimming cost V 4 bases and J 4 bases, with 17 bases left between them. The germline V gene has CDR1 SGDLS and CDR2 YYNGEE. This CDR3 comprises 15 residues. The CDR3 is CASSKKGWGATEAFF. DNA for the CDR3: TGTGCCAGCAGCAAGAAGGGTTGGGGAGCCACTGAAGCTTTCTTT.

Turning to this clone: One end of the junction is discordant with germline, which a read error may explain. V gene TRBV7-9 combines with J gene TRBJ2-5, with 15 nucleotides matching TRBD2. This CDR3 has 19 residues. Germline V gene data show CDR1 as SEHNR and CDR2 as FQNEAQ (reference sequence). The DNA of the CDR3 is TGTTCCAGCAGCTTATCCGGACTAGCGGGAGGGCGAGGCCAAGAGACCCAGTACTTC. Translation: CSSSLSGLAGGRGQETQYF.

The chain joins TRBV10-1 to TRBJ2-2; 7 bases match TRBD2. Germline V gives CDR1 WNHNN, CDR2 SYGVQD (reference sequence). The CDR3 covers 13 residues. V shed 5 bases, J shed 11 bases, and the junction held 8 bases outside the gene matches. The CDR3 spells CASSSTSVGELFF. CDR3 sequence (DNA): TGCGCCAGCAGTTCTACTAGCGTGGGAGAGCTGTTTTTT.

The rearrangement links TRBV6-5 to TRBJ2-7, with 8 bases fitting TRBD2. Trimming took 6 bases from V and 2 from J; bases not matched to a gene: 6. Germline loops: CDR1 MNHEY, CDR2 SVGAGI. The CDR3 loop spans 14 amino acids. The DNA of the CDR3 is TGTGCCAGCAGGGGAGCGGGAGCGACCTACGAGCAGTACTTC. Protein product: CASRGAGATYEQYF.

This clone was seen a few times. The genes are TRBV20-1 and TRBJ2-5; no clear D. CDR3 length: 11 residues. The germline V gene encodes CDR1 DFQATT and CDR2 SNEGSKA (reference sequence). V gave up 1 base and J gave up 5 bases, with 5 bases separating them. CDR3 residues: CSARVVETQYF. The CDR3 DNA sequence: TGCAGTGCTAGAGTAGTGGAGACCCAGTACTTC.

V usage is TRBV9 and J usage is TRBJ1-1, with TRBD1 matching over 7 bases. Germline assignment: CDR1 SGDLS and CDR2 YYNGEE. CDR3 length: 16 residues. J gave up 5 bases and V 0 bases, and 10 bases lay outside the gene matches. Here the CDR3 DNA reads TGTGCCAGCAGCGTAGAATCACAGGGGCCCGGGACTGAAGCTTTCTTT. It encodes CASSVESQGPGTEAFF.

The V gene is TRBV5-1, the J gene TRBJ1-2; 9 positions match TRBD1. CDR1 SGHRS and CDR2 YFSETQ come from the germline V gene. The CDR3 is 14 residues long. V dropped 1 base and J dropped 5; count of bases not matched to a gene: 3. This chain's CDR3 is CASSLTTGGYGYTF. The CDR3 coding sequence is TGCGCCAGCAGCTTGACGACAGGGGGTTATGGCTACACCTTC.

The chain uses TRBV19 and TRBJ1-5; a possible D gene is TRBD1 (5 bases). The CDR3 is made up of 14 amino acids. Germline CDR1 LNHDA, CDR2 SQIVND (reference sequence). The V gene lost 6 bases and the J gene lost 0 bases, with 9 bases spanning the gap. The CDR3 bases are TGTGCCAGTAGCAGACAGAATAGCAATCAGCCCCAGCATTTT. Its protein is CASSRQNSNQPQHF. The complete variable domain, with remaining parts taken from reference TRBV19 and TRBJ1-5, reads DGGITQSPKYLFRKEGQNVTLSCEQNLNHDAMYWYRQDPGQGLRLIYYSQIVNDFQKGDIAEGYSVSREKKESFPLTVTSAQKNPTAFYLCASSRQNSNQPQHFGDGTRLSIL.

The J gene is TRBJ2-5, the V gene TRBV7-3, with 9 bases aligning to TRBD2. Germline lookup yields CDR1 SGHTA and CDR2 FQGTGA. V shed 0 bases and J 5 bases; nucleotides not matched to a gene: 4. The CDR3 has 15 amino acids. For the CDR3, the DNA is TGTGCCAGCAGCTTAACCGGGACTAGCTTGGAGACCCAGTACTTC. The encoded protein is CASSLTGTSLETQYF.

This chain links TRBV6-5 with TRBJ1-5; TRBD1 matches at 8 bases. V dropped 7 bases and J dropped 2; count of bases not matched to a gene: 4. Germline CDR1 reads MNHEY; CDR2 reads SVGAGI. This CDR3 contains 14 residues. CDR3 nucleotides: TGTGCCAGCAAATCGGACAGGGGCAATCAGCCCCAGCATTTT. Amino acid sequence: CASKSDRGNQPQHF.